This record looks at one TCR beta chain sequence and its context. These data come from a study of CD8 T cells in ankylosing spondylitis. TCRdb redid the calling of the 5' RACE reads with MiXCR, one entry per CDR3 protein. The table has nearly 350,000 distinct CDR3 sequences, 14% to 15% seen once. This CDR3 spans 15 amino acids. Trimming removed 1 base at V and 5 bases at J, with 11 bases between. CDR1 is SEHNR, CDR2 FQNEAQ, per germline (reference sequence). The TCR was taken from a male donor with ankylosing spondylitis or in good health (not recorded which). V and J are TRBV7-9 and TRBJ1-4; possible D gene TRBD1, 5 bases. The specimen sequenced was blood, either unsorted or a sorted T cell fraction (not recorded which). DNA of the CDR3: TGTGCCAGCAGCTTAGGAGACAGAGAGAATGAAAAACTGTTTTTT. It is translated as CASSLGDRENEKLFF.